This note documents a single T cell receptor beta chain sequence. Its antigen has not been determined. No base-level quality is on record; no much larger clone is a single base apart. Stable Graves' hyperthyroidism was defined as no progression to ophthalmopathy during 18 months of follow-up. Hyperthyroidism patients were newly diagnosed, with disease duration under 2 months, and aged 18 to 65 years. Exclusion was applied to patients with uncontrolled infections, other autoimmune diseases, pregnancy or lactation. Diagnoses were based on clinical symptoms, serum thyroxine and TRAb, thyroid ultrasound and orbital computed tomography. PBMCs were isolated from 10 ml of fresh peripheral blood by Ficoll-Paque density gradient centrifugation. Trizol reagent was used to extract total RNA, and RNA quality was then checked on an Agilent 2100 Bioanalyzer. The data are from a study of T cells in Graves' hyperthyroidism and ophthalmopathy (dated by TCRdb to between 2018 and 2021). The study in broad terms: Peripheral blood was collected at initial diagnosis, before any treatment. To identify TCR V-J signatures that set the groups apart, the researchers used a discovery cohort of roughly 100 patients, made up of around 40 with Graves' ophthalmopathy and about 60 with stable Graves' hyperthyroidism. Prospective prediction of ophthalmopathy was tested in an independent validation cohort of under 20 hyperthyroidism patients and 15 to 17 patients who later progressed to ophthalmopathy. The approximately 98 discovery patients were randomly divided into training and test sets at a 7:3 ratio. Thyroid tissue and blood T-cell repertoires from about six Graves' hyperthyroidism patients were also compared in the study. Once sampling was done, hyperthyroidism patients were given methimazole at a starting dose of 30 mg daily, whereas ophthalmopathy patients were given high-dose intravenous methylprednisolone. The paper describes TCR Vbeta CDR3 sequencing of fewer than 150 peripheral blood samples, made up of 43 ophthalmopathy patients, 70 to 75 hyperthyroidism patients and roughly 17 progressor patients.

The CDR3 contains 14 residues, cysteine and phenylalanine counted. Here the CDR3 DNA is all that survives: 42 bases in frame from base 1. The germline V end is reduced by 2 bases and the J end by 5 bases; junction bases left unmatched: 4. CDR1 is given as LNHDA and CDR2 as SQIVND, both from the germline V gene (reference sequence). Broader findings and caveats from the paper: Most expanded thyroid clonotypes (frequency above 0.001) were also detected in blood, a finding suggesting that blood repertoires may reflect thyroid immune responses. In validation, the model predicted progression to ophthalmopathy with approximately 70% sensitivity and approximately 72% specificity, a median of about six months before onset. No statistical method was used to set the sample size in advance, and investigators knew the group allocation. In cross-validation, a model built on a 13 V-J signature told ophthalmopathy apart from stable hyperthyroidism with under 90% sensitivity and roughly 82% specificity, and in testing the same model reached 80%/75%.

Amplification of TCR beta CDR3 regions was carried out from RNA transcripts. The TCR CDR3 was subjected to a first round of RT-PCR using the HTBI primer set and the Qiagen OneStep RT-PCR kit. Libraries were constructed in a second round of multiplex PCR, after which size selection and purification were carried out. Libraries were sequenced paired-end with 100 bp reads on an Illumina HiSeq2000. Concerning the study's data processing: SOAPnuke was used to process the raw data, throwing out any read that contained adapters or uncalled bases, had a mean Phred below 15, or lacked an exact constant-primer or identifier match. High-quality paired reads were merged using COPE v1.2.5, and each unique nucleotide sequence was defined as a clonotype. MiTCR v1.1 was used to align the clonotypes against IMGT TRBV, TRBD and TRBJ reference segments. Only V-J combinations with frequency above 0.0001, covering 99.2% of repertoires, were analysed. A TCS score was defined as the ratio of F50 (clonal expansion) to E x V (chaos), with BLOSUM62-based TCRdist applied between CDR3 peptides within each V-J. Welch's t-statistics and random forest reduced fewer than 550 V-J features to 10 to 15, which were used in a naive Bayes classifier (R e1071). Using fastp trimming at Q25 and MiXCR clonotype assembly, TCRdb reanalyzed the public sequencing data and kept in-frame beta chains. Entries are consolidated by CDR3 protein sequence, retaining the most common genes and DNA. It is TCRdb's table, rather than the study itself, that gives the V and J calls and clone size. The sample table shows more than 500,000 distinct CDR3 sequences, and 15% to 20% are seen once. Less than 4.5% of the sample is held by the ten biggest clonotypes.

The rearrangement combines TRBV19 with TRBJ2-7; 9 bases in the middle match TRBD1. The clonotype was recovered from a woman in her 30s with Graves' hyperthyroidism. Sequences were obtained from blood. The CDR3 protein: CASSIWDRDHEQYF. In nucleotide form, the sequence is TGTGCCAGTAGTATATGGGACAGGGACCACGAGCAGTACTTC.